These T cell receptor beta chains were read from a single sample in a study of blood T cell repertoires in COVID-19. Profiling relied on immunoSEQ multiplex PCR, and the TCRdb table lists in-frame clones only, not all of them. This table holds a few hundred thousand clones, about nine tenths found once. Sequenced material: PBMCs or T cells enriched from blood (not recorded which). These receptors were obtained from a woman between 35 and 50 years old who had recovered from COVID-19. CDR3s include the opening cysteine and the closing phenylalanine or tryptophan. Each record gives: V gene, D gene, CDR3 protein. D genes are given only for firm matches.

>TRBV10-1|.
CASSDSEGGQPQHF
>TRBV7-9|.
CASSLVQFNYGYTF
>TRBV11-2|.
CASSSQVRNTEAFF
>TRBV5-1|TRBD2
CASSSGLARETQYF
>TRBV11-1|TRBD1
CASSPSGDRNYGYTF
>TRBV7-3|TRBD2
CASSLGTSGSLADTQYF
>TRBV7-9|.
CASSPIRGRAPNTEAFF
>TRBV5-8|.
CASRGASINQETQYF
>TRBV5-1|.
CASSPDGTSEETQYF
>TRBV27|TRBD1
CASSLRGGQGNYGYTF
>TRBV27|TRBD1
CASSLGTGVYNEQFF
>TRBV11-3|TRBD2
CASSLGRLAGYEQYF
>TRBV6-6|.
CASSYPGRGAEAFF
>TRBV10-1|TRBD1
CASSKGDRAYNEQFF
>TRBV11-1|TRBD1
CASSETGSVTYNEQFF